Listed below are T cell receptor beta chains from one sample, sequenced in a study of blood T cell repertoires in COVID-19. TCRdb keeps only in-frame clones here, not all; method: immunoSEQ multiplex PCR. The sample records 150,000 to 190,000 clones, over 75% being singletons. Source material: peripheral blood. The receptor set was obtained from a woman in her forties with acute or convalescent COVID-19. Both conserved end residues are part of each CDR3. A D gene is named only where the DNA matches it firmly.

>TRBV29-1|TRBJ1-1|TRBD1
TGCAGCGCCCAACCGGACAGGGGAATCACTGAAGCTTTCTTT
CSAQPDRGITEAFF
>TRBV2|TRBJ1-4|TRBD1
TGTGCCAGCAAAACAGGGGTAGGGGAAAAACTGTTTTTT
CASKTGVGEKLFF
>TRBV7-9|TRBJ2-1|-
TGTGCCAGCAGCTTATCGGCGGGAAACCACAATGAGCAGTTCTTC
CASSLSAGNHNEQFF
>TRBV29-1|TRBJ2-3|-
TGCAGCGTTGACAGGGATTACACAGATACGCAGTATTTT
CSVDRDYTDTQYF
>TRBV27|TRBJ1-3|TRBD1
TGTGCCAGCAGATTGGGACAGGGGGCTGGAAACACCATATATTTT
CASRLGQGAGNTIYF
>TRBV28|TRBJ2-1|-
TGTGCCAGCAGTTTTGGCCAAATGAGGGTAGAGCAGTTCTTC
CASSFGQMRVEQFF
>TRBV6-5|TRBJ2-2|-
TGTGCCAGCATTCCCCGACTGGACACCGGGGAGCTGTTTTTT
CASIPRLDTGELFF
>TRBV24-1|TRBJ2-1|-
TGTGCCACCAGTGATCTAGAATACAATGAGCAGTTCTTC
CATSDLEYNEQFF
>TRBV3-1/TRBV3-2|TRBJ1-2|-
TGTGCCAGCAGCCATGTTAGAGGAGGGAACTATGGCTACACCTTC
CASSHVRGGNYGYTF
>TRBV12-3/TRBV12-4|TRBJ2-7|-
TGTGCCAGCAGTTCGACAGGTCCCTACGAGCAGTACTTC
CASSSTGPYEQYF
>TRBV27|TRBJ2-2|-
TGTGCCAGCAGTTTAAGTGTCGGGACGACAGGGTTTTTT
CASSLSVGTTGFF
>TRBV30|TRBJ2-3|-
TGTGCCTGGAGTGTATTTAGAGAAGATACGCAGTATTTT
CAWSVFREDTQYF
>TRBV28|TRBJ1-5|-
TGTGCCAGCAGACCTACCAATCAGCCCCAGCATTTT
CASRPTNQPQHF
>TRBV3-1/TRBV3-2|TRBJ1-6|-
TGTGCCACCAACAGGACACCCCTCCACTTT
CATNRTPLHF
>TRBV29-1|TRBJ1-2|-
TGCAGCGTTGAACTTGAGCACAGTGAAGATGGCTACACCTTC
CSVELEHSEDGYTF
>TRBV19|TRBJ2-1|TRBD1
TGTGCCAGTAGAGCGACAGGGGCCTCCTACAATGAGCAGTTCTTC
CASRATGASYNEQFF
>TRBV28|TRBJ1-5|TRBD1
TGTGCCACCCTACAAGGGGGCTCGGGGCAGCCCCAGCATTTT
CATLQGGSGQPQHF
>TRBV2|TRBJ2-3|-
TGTGCCAGCAGGCGCGACTACACAGATACGCAGTATTTT
CASRRDYTDTQYF